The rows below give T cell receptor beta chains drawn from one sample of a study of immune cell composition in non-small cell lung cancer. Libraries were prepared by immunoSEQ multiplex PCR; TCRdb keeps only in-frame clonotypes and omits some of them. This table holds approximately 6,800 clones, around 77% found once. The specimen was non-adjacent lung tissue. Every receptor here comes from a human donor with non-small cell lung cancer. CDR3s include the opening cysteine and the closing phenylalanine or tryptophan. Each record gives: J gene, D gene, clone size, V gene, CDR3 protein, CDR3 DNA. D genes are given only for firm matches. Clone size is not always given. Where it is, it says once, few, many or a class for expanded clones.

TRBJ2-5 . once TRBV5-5 CASSYLSEETQYF TGTGCCAGCAGCTATCTTTCCGAAGAGACCCAGTACTTC
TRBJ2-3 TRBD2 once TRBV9 CASSTPLAGGTDTQYF TGTGCCAGCAGCACACCTCTAGCGGGGGGCACAGATACGCAGTATTTT
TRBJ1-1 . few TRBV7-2 CASSLDSLGEAFF TGTGCCAGCAGCTTGGACAGCCTCGGGGAAGCTTTCTTT
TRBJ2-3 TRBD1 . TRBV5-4 CASSLGPGGADTQYF TGTGCCAGCAGCTTGGGCCCAGGGGGCGCAGATACGCAGTATTTT
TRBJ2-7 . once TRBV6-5 CASSYSQGREQYF TGTGCCAGCAGTTACTCGCAGGGCAGGGAGCAGTACTTC
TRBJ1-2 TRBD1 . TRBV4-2 CASSQDRTGAYGYTF TGTGCCAGCAGCCAAGATCGAACAGGGGCTTATGGCTACACCTTC
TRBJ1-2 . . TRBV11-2 CASSSLTGSYYGYTF TGTGCCAGCAGCTCGTTAACAGGGTCCTACTATGGCTACACCTTC
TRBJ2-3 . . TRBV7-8 CASRGGAGGRTDTQYF TGTGCCAGCAGGGGGGGGGCAGGGGGCCGTACAGATACGCAGTATTTT
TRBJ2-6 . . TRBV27 CASRGFSGANVLTF TGTGCCAGCAGGGGCTTCTCTGGGGCCAACGTCCTGACTTTC
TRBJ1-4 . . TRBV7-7 CASTQGLSTNEKLFF TGTGCCAGCACTCAGGGTCTCTCAACTAATGAAAAACTGTTTTTT
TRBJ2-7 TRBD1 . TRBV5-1 CASSRAGQDYEQYF TGCGCCAGCAGCCGGGCGGGACAGGACTACGAGCAGTACTTC
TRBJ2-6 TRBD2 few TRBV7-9 CASSRTSGGSGANVLTF TGTGCCAGCAGCCGGACTAGCGGGGGCTCTGGGGCCAACGTCCTGACTTTC
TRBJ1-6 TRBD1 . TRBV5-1 CASSKDRGNSPLHF TGCGCCAGCAGCAAGGACAGGGGCAATTCACCCCTCCACTTT
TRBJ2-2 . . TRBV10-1 CASSQNVGVTGELFF TGCGCCAGCAGTCAGAACGTCGGGGTCACCGGGGAGCTGTTTTTT
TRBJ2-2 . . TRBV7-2 CASSLGQSTGELFF TGTGCCAGCAGCTTAGGACAGAGCACCGGGGAGCTGTTTTTT
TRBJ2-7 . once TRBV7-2 CASSLEGWNEQYF TGTGCCAGCAGCTTAGAGGGGTGGAACGAGCAGTACTTC
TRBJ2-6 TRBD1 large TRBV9 CASSTTGGPGANVLTF TGTGCCAGCAGCACAACAGGGGGTCCTGGGGCCAACGTCCTGACTTTC
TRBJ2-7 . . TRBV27 CASSLIQGAEQYF TGTGCCAGCAGTTTGATTCAGGGTGCCGAGCAGTACTTC
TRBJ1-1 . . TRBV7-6 CASSADSNTEAFF TGTGCCAGCAGCGCGGACAGTAACACTGAAGCTTTCTTT
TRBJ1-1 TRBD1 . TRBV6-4 CASRDGQGSAFF TGTGCCAGCAGGGACGGACAGGGATCCGCTTTCTTT
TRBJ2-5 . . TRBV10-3 CAIRGEQETQYF TGTGCCATCCGGGGAGAACAAGAGACCCAGTACTTC
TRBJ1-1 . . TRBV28 CASSSPQGNTEAFF TGTGCCAGCAGTTCCCCCCAGGGGAACACTGAAGCTTTCTTT
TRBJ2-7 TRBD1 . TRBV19 CASGQGIYEQYF TGTGCCAGCGGACAGGGGATCTACGAGCAGTACTTC
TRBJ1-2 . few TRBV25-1 CASSGVGEGLGYGYTF TGTGCCAGCAGCGGAGTGGGGGAGGGACTCGGCTATGGCTACACCTTC
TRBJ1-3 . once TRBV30 CAWSPQAGNTIYF TGTGCCTGGAGTCCTCAGGCTGGAAACACCATATATTTT